This TCR beta chain was sequenced for a study of T cells in Graves' hyperthyroidism and ophthalmopathy. General study findings and limits: Among thyroid clonotypes expanded above 0.001, most also appeared in blood.

This clonotype showed up many times. Its antigen is unknown. Uncontrolled infection, other autoimmune disease, pregnancy or lactation barred patients from enrollment. Fresh peripheral blood, about 9.6 ml, yielded the PBMCs. Template material for amplifying TCR beta CDR3 regions consisted of RNA transcripts. HTBI primers were the set used in a first-round RT-PCR of the TCR CDR3. TCRdb reanalysed the multiplex PCR reads using MiXCR and keeps one entry per CDR3 protein. The table lists some 460,000 distinct CDR3 sequences, around a sixth of them singletons, with 11% to 15% in the top ten. V was trimmed by 6 bases and J by 8 bases, leaving 21 bases between them. Germline CDR1 is MNHNS and CDR2 is SASEGT. This CDR3 spans 15 amino acids.

The sequenced sample was blood. The source of this sequence is a woman aged 18-29 years with Graves' hyperthyroidism. The V call is TRBV6-1, the J call TRBJ2-3, with a weak D call TRBD1 (6 bases). DNA of the CDR3: TGTGCCAGCAGGAAAAGCCGGACAGCGATGGGTACGCAGTATTTT. Its translation is CASRKSRTAMGTQYF.